The 21 T cell receptor beta chains below were found in one sample sequenced in a study of CD8+CD57+ T cells in acquired aplastic anemia. Sequencing involved patients with CD8+CD57+ cell expansion previously shown by flow cytometry. TCR beta VDJ combinations and CDR3 sequences were profiled from genomic DNA. One entry per CDR3 protein, called by TCRdb with MiXCR from the reads. The repertoire has about 190,000 distinct CDR3 sequences, 48% of them found once; the top ten carry 9.7%. The sequenced material came from sorted CD4+, CD8+, or CD8+CD57+ T cells (not recorded which) from PBMCs. The receptors were gathered from a human donor with aplastic anemia.

The chain is built from TRBV2 and TRBJ1-3; D not resolved. The germline V and J ends were trimmed by 0 bases and 1 base, with 4 bases remaining between them. Germline-derived CDR1 and CDR2 are SNHLY and FYNNEI. CDR3 length: 14 amino acids. The CDR3 is CASSEAGSGNTIYF. CDR3 coding DNA: TGTGCCAGCAGTGAAGCTGGGTCTGGAAACACCATATATTTT. The full variable domain, with the rest looked up from reference TRBV2 and TRBJ1-3, is EPEVTQTPSHQVTQMGQEVILRCVPISNHLYFYWYRQILGQKVEFLVSFYNNEISEKSEIFDDQFSVERPDGSNFTLKIRSTKLEDSAMYFCASSEAGSGNTIYFGEGSWLTVV.

This clonotype was observed many times. The chain links TRBV20-1 to TRBJ1-5; 7 bases match TRBD1. Per germline, CDR1 DFQATT and CDR2 SNEGSKA (reference sequence). The CDR3 totals 15 residues. V lost 0 bases and J lost 2; bases outside the gene matches: 4. The CDR3 nucleotides are TGCAGTGCTAGAGAGACAGGGTTGCGCAATCAGCCCCAGCATTTT. Translating it yields CSARETGLRNQPQHF.

In its sample, this clonotype was seen a few times. This could be a read error, since a much larger clone is one nucleotide away. The CDR3 coding sequence is TGCAGTGCTAGAGGGATTAGACTTAACACCGGGGAGCTGTTTTTT. Residues: CSARGIRLNTGELFF. The chain has TRBV20-1 and TRBJ2-2, with no clear D. V was cut by 1 base and J by 2 bases, with 11 bases left in between. CDR1 is DFQATT, CDR2 SNEGSKA, per germline (reference sequence). This CDR3 region has 15 residues.

This clonotype occurred a few times. The chain combines TRBV7-2 with TRBJ1-2; the match to TRBD1 covers 7 bases. In germline, CDR1 is SGHTA, CDR2 FQGNSA. The CDR3 has 13 residues. V lost 1 base to trimming and J lost 6 bases; unmatched junction nucleotides: 2. DNA of the CDR3: TGTGCCAGCAGCTTAGAGGGGGCGCATGGCTACACCTTC. Translated, it gives CASSLEGAHGYTF. Full variable domain (outside the CDR3, taken from reference TRBV7-2 and TRBJ1-2): GAGVSQSPSNKVTEKGKDVELRCDPISGHTALYWYRQSLGQGLEFLIYFQGNSAPDKSGLPSDRFSAERTGGSVSTLTIQRTQQEDSAVYLCASSLEGAHGYTFGSGTRLTVV.

This clonotype came up many times. The rearrangement links TRBV7-9 to TRBJ1-2; 8 bases map to TRBD1. Germline V lookup: CDR1 SEHNR, CDR2 FQNEAQ (reference sequence). The CDR3 contains 17 residues. J was trimmed by 3 bases and V by 5 bases; bases with no gene match: 14. CDR3 sequence reads: CASSAAVSGQVYYGYTF. The CDR3 DNA sequence: TGTGCCAGCAGCGCGGCCGTTTCGGGACAGGTTTACTATGGCTACACCTTC. The full variable domain, rest sourced from reference TRBV7-9 and TRBJ1-2, is DTGVSQNPRHKITKRGQNVTFRCDPISEHNRLYWYRQTLGQGPEFLTYFQNEAQLEKSRLLSDRFSAERPKGSFSTLEIQRTEQGDSAMYLCASSAAVSGQVYYGYTFGSGTRLTVV.

The V call is TRBV11-2, the J call TRBJ2-3; the D gene is possibly TRBD2 (5 bases). Trimming pared 5 bases from V and 2 bases from J, leaving 17 bases between. CDR1 is SGHAT, CDR2 FQNNGV, per germline. The CDR3 sequence is 16 residues long. In DNA form, the CDR3 reads TGTGCCAGCAGCCTTGGAGAAGCGGCCTCCACAGATACGCAGTATTTT. As protein: CASSLGEAASTDTQYF. The whole variable domain, remainder taken from reference TRBV11-2 and TRBJ2-3, is EAGVAQSPRYKIIEKRQSVAFWCNPISGHATLYWYQQILGQGPKLLIQFQNNGVVDDSQLPKDRFSAERLKGVDSTLKIQPAKLEDSAVYLCASSLGEAASTDTQYFGPGTRLTVL.

This clonotype has at least ten counts. This chain uses TRBV5-1 with TRBJ2-5; weak D call: TRBD2 (5 bases). The CDR3 is 15 amino acids. Trimming took 0 bases from V and 4 from J, leaving 13 bases between them. Germline V gene lookup returns CDR1 SGHRS and CDR2 YFSETQ. The CDR3 sequence is CASSLVLVGGETQYF. The CDR3 nucleotides read TGCGCCAGCAGCTTGGTACTAGTGGGCGGAGAGACCCAGTACTTC.

The chain is built from TRBV7-9 and TRBJ2-5; 9 bases map to TRBD1. Trimming took 4 bases from V and 4 from J; bases not matched to a gene: 7. The length of the CDR3 is 15 residues. Germline-derived CDR1 and CDR2 are SEHNR and FQNEAQ (reference sequence). CDR3 amino acids: CASSSGTGWRETQYF. The CDR3 nucleotides are TGTGCCAGCAGCTCCGGGACAGGGTGGCGAGAGACCCAGTACTTC.

The gene calls are TRBV10-3 and TRBJ1-2; D is ambiguous. V dropped 6 bases and J dropped 3 bases, with 14 bases sitting between them. This CDR3 has 14 residues. CDR1 and CDR2 (germline): ENHRY, SYGVKD. CDR3 DNA sequence: TGTGCCATCAGCGGAGGGCAGACTTACTATGGCTACACCTTC. Protein sequence: CAISGGQTYYGYTF.

This clonotype turned up a few times. The chain has TRBV5-4 and TRBJ2-2; 11 bases line up with TRBD2. CDR1 and CDR2 (germline): SGHNT, YYREEE (reference sequence). J lost 4 bases, V lost 3 bases, and 11 bases had no gene match. There are 18 residues in the CDR3. In nucleotides, the CDR3 is TGTGCCAGCAGCTCAGGAACTAGCGGGAGTCTTGCCACCGGGGAGCTGTTTTTT. Translated: CASSSGTSGSLATGELFF.

This clonotype was found many times. This chain connects TRBV7-2 to TRBJ2-2, with D unresolved. CDR1 and CDR2 (germline): SGHTA, FQGNSA. With 1 base removed from V and 9 bases from J, the gap between germline ends came to 6 bases. The CDR3 has 12 residues. The DNA of the CDR3 is TGTGCCAGCAGCTTAGTTAGGCGGGAGCTGTTTTTT. This codes for CASSLVRRELFF.

This clonotype was counted at least ten times. The chain couples TRBV5-5 to TRBJ1-1, with 7 bases aligning to TRBD1. The CDR3 totals 15 residues. CDR1 SGHKS and CDR2 YYEKEE come from the germline V gene (reference sequence). The junction had 12 bases not matched to a gene; V was cut back by 1 base and J by 9 bases. CDR3 sequence reads: CASSLPGTDTLKAFF. In DNA, the CDR3 is TGTGCCAGCAGCTTGCCCGGGACAGATACACTGAAAGCTTTCTTT.

This sequence joins TRBV2 and TRBJ2-2; TRBD1 agrees at 9 bases. The CDR3 loop spans 14 amino acids. The ends lost 6 bases at V and 3 bases at J; junction bases unmatched: 2. In germline, CDR1 is SNHLY, CDR2 FYNNEI. The CDR3 DNA reads as TGTGCCAGCAGGGGACAGGGCGACACCGGGGAGCTGTTTTTT. Its protein product is CASRGQGDTGELFF.

At least ten counts were recorded for this clonotype. The gene calls are TRBV16 and TRBJ1-5, with 7 bases fitting TRBD1. CDR1 is KGHSY and CDR2 is FQNENV in the germline V gene. Trimming removed 4 bases from V and 3 bases from J; junction bases left unmatched: 3. This CDR3 has 14 amino acids. The CDR3 here is CASSRDRANQPQHF. CDR3 coding DNA: TGTGCCAGCAGCCGAGACAGGGCCAATCAGCCCCAGCATTTT.

This clonotype appeared many times. The chain has TRBV5-6 and TRBJ2-5, with TRBD2 identical over 10 bases. V lost 0 bases and J lost 4; bases outside the gene matches: 3. This CDR3 is 15 amino acids long. Germline-derived CDR1 and CDR2 are SGHDT and YYEEEE. As DNA, the CDR3 is TGTGCCAGCAGCTTGGTGGCTAGCGGGAGAGAGACCCAGTACTTC. The encoded protein is CASSLVASGRETQYF.

This clonotype was seen many times. The chain uses TRBV5-1 and TRBJ2-7; 14 bases agree with TRBD2. CDR1 is SGHRS and CDR2 is YFSETQ in the germline V gene. V dropped 3 bases and J dropped 6; count of bases not matched to a gene: 5. This CDR3 spans 15 amino acids. The CDR3 loop reads CASSSGTSGSIEQYF. In DNA form, the CDR3 reads TGCGCCAGCAGCTCGGGGACTAGCGGGAGTATCGAGCAGTACTTC.

The gene calls are TRBV19 and TRBJ1-5; D gene uncertain. Trimming removed 6 bases at V and 0 bases at J, with 9 bases between. The V gene's germline CDR1 is LNHDA and CDR2 SQIVND (reference sequence). This CDR3 has 14 residues. The CDR3 spells CASRRLYSNQPQHF. DNA for the CDR3: TGTGCCAGTAGAAGGCTTTATAGCAATCAGCCCCAGCATTTT.

This clonotype was detected ten times or more. J is TRBJ1-2 and V is TRBV12-3 or TRBV12-4; 8 bases line up with TRBD1. This CDR3 is built from 14 residues. Unmatched junction bases numbered 4, after V lost 5 bases and J lost 2 bases. Here the CDR3 DNA reads TGTGCCAGCAGTCCAAGACAGGGGAACTATGGCTACACCTTC. This encodes CASSPRQGNYGYTF.

The chain carries TRBV10-3 and TRBJ1-5, with D perhaps TRBD1 (6 bases). Germline CDR1 ENHRY, CDR2 SYGVKD. The ends were cut back, 10 bases at V and 14 bases at J, with 24 bases in the middle. The CDR3 extends over 13 amino acids. The CDR3 reads CATLAGGGTYEHF. The CDR3 DNA follows: TGTGCCACCCTAGCGGGAGGGGGAACCTACGAGCATTTT.

This chain connects TRBV20-1 to TRBJ1-5, with TRBD1 as a possible D gene (6 bases). The CDR3 extends over 15 amino acids. V lost 0 bases, J lost 1 base, and 10 bases lay in between. From germline, CDR1 is DFQATT and CDR2 SNEGSKA (reference sequence). CDR3 DNA sequence: TGCAGTGCTAGAGATAACCAGGGGAGCAATCAGCCCCAGCATTTT. Translating it yields CSARDNQGSNQPQHF.

With respect to this clonotype: The conserved phenylalanine or tryptophan is not found at the CDR3 terminus, so this likely reflects a read error. The genes are TRBV24-1 and TRBJ2-1, with TRBD2 identical over 13 bases. V lost 4 bases to trimming and J lost 0 bases; unmatched junction nucleotides: 2. The CDR3 has 17 residues. Germline V gene data show CDR1 as KGHDR and CDR2 as SFDVKD. Here the CDR3 reads CATSDRTSGSSYNEQFR. In nucleotides, the CDR3 is TGTGCCACCAGTGACCGGACTAGCGGGAGCTCCTACAATGAGCAGTTCAGA.